Listed below are T cell receptor beta chains from one sample, sequenced in a study of T cell repertoires in cytomegalovirus infection. MiXCR, applied by TCRdb to the reads, yields one record per CDR3 protein. Of about 830,000 distinct CDR3 sequences listed, less than 35% are singletons. These receptors are not linked to any known antigen. This sample comprised cultured CD8+ T cells from PBMCs, obtained from culture after CMV antigen stimulation. Receptors originate from a human donor in good health (CMV status not recorded). Some clones in this sample may be carry-over from other donors' samples. CDR3s include the opening cysteine and the closing phenylalanine or tryptophan. Each record gives: D gene, J gene, clone size, V gene, CDR3 DNA, CDR3 protein. A D gene is named only where the DNA matches it firmly. Only part of the rows carry a size: once, few, many, or a class if the clone is expanded.

- TRBJ2-2 many TRBV27 TGTGCCAGCTCCCAATTGAGCGAGCCCGGGGAGCTGTTTTTT CASSQLSEPGELFF
TRBD1 TRBJ1-1 few TRBV5-1 TGCGCCAGCACTGCCCCCGGACAGGGTGGAATACAAGCTTTCTTT CASTAPGQGGIQAFF
TRBD2 TRBJ2-3 - TRBV29-1 TGCAGCGTTGAGTTCTGGCGGGGGTCATACACAGATACGCAGTATTTT CSVEFWRGSYTDTQYF
TRBD1 TRBJ1-2 - TRBV7-2 TGTGTCAGCAGCCCCTGGACAGGGGAGGATTTCTACACCTTC CVSSPWTGEDFYTF
TRBD1 TRBJ1-4 - TRBV7-6 TGTGCCAGCAGTCCTGTACAGGGGGCGCAGGAAAAACTGTTTTTT CASSPVQGAQEKLFF
TRBD1 TRBJ2-2 few TRBV29-1 TGCAGCGGGGTGACAGGGGGCACCGGGGAGCTGTTTTTT CSGVTGGTGELFF
- TRBJ2-5 - TRBV4-3 TGCGCCAGCAGCCAAGATTCGGCAGGGCAAGAGACCCAGTACTTC CASSQDSAGQETQYF
- TRBJ2-3 many TRBV7-9 TGTGCCAGCAGCGCGGGACAGCTCACAGATACGCAGTATTTT CASSAGQLTDTQYF
TRBD1 TRBJ2-3 few TRBV12-3/TRBV12-4 TGTGCCAGCGCTTACAGGGGGAGCACAGATACGCAGTATTTT CASAYRGSTDTQYF
- TRBJ1-3 many TRBV7-8 TGTGCCAGCAGCCTCTACAGGGACTCTGGAAACACCATATATTTT CASSLYRDSGNTIYF
TRBD1 TRBJ2-5 few TRBV6-6 TGTGCCAGCAGTTACCTAGGGACAGGGGGAGAGACCCAGTACTTC CASSYLGTGGETQYF
- TRBJ1-1 many TRBV7-9 TGTGCCAGCAGCCTATCGGACACTGAAGCTTTCTTT CASSLSDTEAFF
TRBD1 TRBJ1-1 - TRBV4-1 TGCGCCAGCAGCCCCGGGACAGGCCCTTTCAACACTGAAGCTTTCTTT CASSPGTGPFNTEAFF
- TRBJ1-5 - TRBV12-5 TGTGCTAGTGCCTCGGGTAATCAGCCCCAGCATTTT CASASGNQPQHF
TRBD1 TRBJ2-3 - TRBV5-1 TGCGCCAGCAGCTTGGGGACAGGATACACAGATACGCAGTATTTT CASSLGTGYTDTQYF
- TRBJ2-1 - TRBV19 TGTGCCAGTAGTATAGGATCGAGCAGGAGCTCCTACAATGAGCAGTTCTTC CASSIGSSRSSYNEQFF
- TRBJ1-6 - TRBV19 TGTGCCAGTAGTATCGTCCTGGGCGGAGGTTCACCCCTCCACTTT CASSIVLGGGSPLHF
TRBD1 TRBJ1-2 - TRBV27 TGTGCCACCCGACGGACAGGGGGATATGGCTACACCTTC CATRRTGGYGYTF